Below are 14 T cell receptor beta chains sequenced from a single sample in a study of blood T cell repertoires in COVID-19. This table comes from immunoSEQ multiplex PCR, and its TCRdb copy is limited to in-frame clones, with some not included. The sample yields about 250,000 clones, 60% to 75% seen once. Input material: peripheral blood. The receptors were sampled from a woman of 80 years or more with acute or convalescent COVID-19.

The J gene is TRBJ2-1, the V gene TRBV6-5; the match to TRBD2 covers 7 bases. Germline V gene sequence: CDR1 MNHEY, CDR2 SVGAGI. The CDR3 is 15 residues long. V lost 5 bases to trimming and J lost 7 bases; unmatched junction nucleotides: 11. The CDR3 protein is CASSPPSGNGNEQFF. The CDR3 DNA reads TGTGCCAGCAGTCCCCCAAGCGGGAACGGGAATGAGCAGTTCTTC.

This clone was seen a few times. This chain connects TRBV2 to TRBJ1-1; no firm D call. The germline gives CDR1 SNHLY, CDR2 FYNNEI. V was trimmed by 4 bases and J by 1 base, leaving 7 bases between them. The CDR3 is 13 residues long. This chain's CDR3 is CASSASRNTEAFF. The CDR3 DNA reads as TGTGCCAGCAGTGCCTCCAGGAACACTGAAGCTTTCTTT.

The chain is built from TRBV27 and TRBJ2-3; TRBD1 agrees at 10 bases. The CDR3 length is 16 residues. Trimming removed 5 bases from V and 6 bases from J; junction bases left unmatched: 11. The germline V gene has CDR1 MNHEY and CDR2 SMNVEV (reference sequence). The DNA of the CDR3 is TGTGCCAGCAGTGGACTCGGGACAGGGGTGGGGGATACGCAGTATTTT. As protein: CASSGLGTGVGDTQYF.

The rearrangement uses TRBV4-1 and TRBJ2-1, with TRBD2 as a possible D gene (11 bases). Germline V gives CDR1 MGHRA, CDR2 YSYEKL. CDR3 length: 18 amino acids. V lost 3 bases and J 4 bases, leaving 22 bases between the germline ends. CDR3 amino acids: CASSQWTGGLAVYNEQFF. The CDR3 DNA is TGCGCCAGCAGCCAGTGGACAGGGGGACTAGCGGTGTACAATGAGCAGTTCTTC.

The V gene is TRBV5-1, the J gene TRBJ1-2; no firm D call. The CDR3 spans 14 residues. Germline V lookup: CDR1 SGHRS, CDR2 YFSETQ. V lost 1 base and J lost 5, with 12 bases in between. This CDR3 reads CASSLTGKAYGYTF. CDR3 in DNA: TGCGCCAGCAGCTTGACCGGGAAAGCTTATGGCTACACCTTC.

The chain recombines TRBV5-1 with TRBJ2-1; 7 positions match TRBD2. This CDR3 contains 17 residues. In germline, CDR1 is SGHRS, CDR2 YFSETQ. V was clipped by 0 bases and J by 8 bases; unmatched bases: 14. Written as DNA, the CDR3 is TGCGCCAGCAGCTTGGCAGTAAGTGCGGGAGTGGTCCATGAGCAGTTCTTC. As protein: CASSLAVSAGVVHEQFF.

The V call is TRBV6-1, the J call TRBJ2-7; TRBD2 matches at 11 bases. The CDR3 is 15 amino acids. Germline CDR1 and CDR2: MNHNS and SASEGT. J lost 3 bases, V lost 2 bases, and 3 bases had no gene match. CDR3 coding DNA: TGTGCCAGCAGTGAAACCGGGACTAGCGGCTACGAGCAGTACTTC. Its translation is CASSETGTSGYEQYF.

In its sample, this clone was seen a few times. The V and J genes are TRBV24-1 and TRBJ2-1; tentatively, D is TRBD2 (7 bases). V lost 6 bases and J 8 bases, leaving 19 bases between the germline ends. The CDR3 covers 15 residues. Germline V CDR1 and CDR2: KGHDR, SFDVKD. The CDR3 sequence is CATSTGGGRGYEQFF. In DNA, the CDR3 is TGTGCCACCAGTACGGGGGGCGGGAGAGGGTATGAGCAGTTCTTC.

V is TRBV11-2 and J is TRBJ2-7; the match to TRBD1 covers 8 bases. V dropped 4 bases and J dropped 3; count of bases not matched to a gene: 2. Germline values: CDR1 SGHAT, CDR2 FQNNGV. CDR3 length equals 13 residues. The CDR3 sequence is CASSYDRGYEQYF. CDR3 bases: TGTGCCAGCAGCTACGACAGGGGCTACGAGCAGTACTTC.

The V gene is TRBV21-1, the J gene TRBJ1-1; the table calls TRBD1, which could not be checked here. TRBV21-1 represents a pseudogene. The CDR3 loop spans 16 amino acids. In DNA form, the CDR3 reads TGTGCCAGCATCAAACCTAGGACAGGGGAAAGCACTGAAGCTTTCTTT. Translated: CASIKPRTGESTEAFF.

The V call is TRBV18, the J call TRBJ2-5; 12 positions match TRBD2. Trimming cost V 3 bases and J 3 bases; bases outside gene matches: 8. Germline V gives CDR1 KGHSH, CDR2 LQKENI. CDR3 size: 17 residues. The CDR3 sequence: CASSPITSGRKEETQYF. CDR3 in DNA: TGTGCCAGCTCACCTATAACTAGCGGGAGGAAAGAAGAGACCCAGTACTTC.

This sequence joins TRBV19 and TRBJ1-5; a weak D match, TRBD1 (5 bases). The length of the CDR3 is 16 residues. Germline V gene data show CDR1 as LNHDA and CDR2 as SQIVND (reference sequence). Trimming shortened V by 3 bases and J by 0 bases, and 12 bases separated the two germline ends. CDR3 sequence reads: CASSMFGDYSNQPQHF. In DNA form, the CDR3 reads TGTGCCAGTAGTATGTTTGGGGACTATAGCAATCAGCCCCAGCATTTT.

This clone was seen a few times. V and J are TRBV11-2 and TRBJ1-2; 7 bases line up with TRBD1. The V segment lost 5 bases and the J segment 9 bases; nucleotides outside the gene matches: 12. CDR1 is SGHAT, CDR2 FQNNGV, per germline. There are 14 residues in the CDR3. DNA of the CDR3: TGTGCCAGCAGCCACCTCGACAGGGTCGGTAGCTACACCTTC. Protein: CASSHLDRVGSYTF.

The gene calls are TRBV19 and TRBJ2-5, with TRBD2 matching over 8 bases. Germline lookup yields CDR1 LNHDA and CDR2 SQIVND (reference sequence). This CDR3 spans 14 amino acids. V was pared by 7 bases and J by 5 bases, with 9 bases of the junction left unmatched. The CDR3 loop reads CASNKGLAQETQYF. The CDR3 DNA reads as TGTGCCAGTAATAAAGGACTAGCCCAGGAGACCCAGTACTTC. Full variable domain (missing parts from reference TRBV19 and TRBJ2-5): DGGITQSPKYLFRKEGQNVTLSCEQNLNHDAMYWYRQDPGQGLRLIYYSQIVNDFQKGDIAEGYSVSREKKESFPLTVTSAQKNPTAFYLCASNKGLAQETQYFGPGTRLLVL.